These 17 T cell receptor beta chains came from one sample sequenced in a study of regulatory T cells in long-lasting Graves disease. Arm-PCR of CDR3 regions and iRepertoire HTBI primers were the basis on which TCR beta libraries were built. TCRdb reprocessed the multiplex PCR reads via MiXCR and lists one record per CDR3 protein. Seen here are about 220,000 distinct CDR3 sequences, roughly 19% observed once, and the top ten hold 10% to 15%. Noted time point: newly diagnosed GD, antithyroid drugs for less than 3 months. From RNA extracted from PBMCs, the TCR library was made. In addition, the sample was reused for a study of T cells in Graves' hyperthyroidism and ophthalmopathy.

The source was peripheral blood mononuclear cells (PBMCs), collected at new diagnosis, from a patient treated with antithyroid drugs. These receptors originate from a woman between 25 and 40 years old with Graves disease.

This clonotype was detected ten times or more. The CDR3 coding sequence is TGCAGTGCTAGAGTACCAGGGGCGGAAAATTCACCCCTCCACTTT. This codes for CSARVPGAENSPLHF. The chain recombines TRBV20-1 with TRBJ1-6; tentative D call: TRBD1 (6 bases). Trimming cost V 1 base and J 7 bases, with 14 bases left between them. The CDR3 is 15 residues long. Germline lookup yields CDR1 DFQATT and CDR2 SNEGSKA (reference sequence).

In its sample, this clonotype was seen many times. The chain carries TRBV29-1 and TRBJ1-6; D not certain. The CDR3 length is 13 residues. CDR1 is SQVTM, CDR2 ANQGSEA, per germline. V was trimmed by 4 bases and J by 5 bases, leaving 9 bases between them. The CDR3 DNA is TGCAGCGTTGGAGGCAGCCATAATTCACCCCTCCACTTT. Translated, it gives CSVGGSHNSPLHF.

Many counts were recorded for this clonotype. This chain links TRBV3-1 with TRBJ2-7, with 8 bases matching TRBD1. Per germline, CDR1 LGHDT and CDR2 YNNKEL (reference sequence). The CDR3 has 14 residues. Losses at the gene ends were 4 bases for V and 4 bases for J; bases not matched to a gene: 6. DNA for the CDR3: TGTGCCAGCAGCCCCTCTCACAGGGGGTACGAGCAGTACTTC. The encoded protein is CASSPSHRGYEQYF.

Ten or more counts support this clonotype. This sequence joins TRBV6-2 or TRBV6-3 and TRBJ1-2, with 7 bases that match TRBD1. V lost 9 bases and J lost 4; bases outside the gene matches: 11. The CDR3 loop spans 14 amino acids. CDR1 and CDR2 from the germline V gene are MNHEY and SVGEGT. CDR3 region: CASAGTGDFYGYTF. The CDR3 DNA is TGTGCCAGTGCCGGAACAGGGGACTTCTATGGCTACACCTTC.

This clonotype was found many times. The chain is built from TRBV5-4 and TRBJ2-2; the match to TRBD2 covers 8 bases. The ends lost 0 bases at V and 5 bases at J; junction bases unmatched: 6. From germline, CDR1 is SGHNT and CDR2 YYREEE (reference sequence). This CDR3 is built from 16 residues. Here the CDR3 reads CASSLGGGQYTGELFF. The DNA for the CDR3 is TGTGCCAGCAGCTTGGGCGGGGGGCAGTATACCGGGGAGCTGTTTTTT.

This clonotype was observed a handful of times. This sequence joins TRBV5-6 and TRBJ1-1; TRBD1 matches 10 bases. The V segment lost 0 bases and the J segment 7 bases; nucleotides outside the gene matches: 6. There are 15 residues in the CDR3. Germline lookup yields CDR1 SGHDT and CDR2 YYEEEE. The CDR3 loop is CASSLAGTGDGEAFF. CDR3 in DNA: TGTGCCAGCAGCTTGGCCGGGACAGGGGATGGTGAAGCTTTCTTT.

This clonotype was recorded at least ten times. The genes are TRBV5-1 and TRBJ2-6; D gene ambiguous. The V gene's germline CDR1 is SGHRS and CDR2 YFSETQ. V lost 0 bases and J lost 0, with 4 bases in between. The CDR3 loop spans 15 amino acids. The CDR3, as DNA: TGCGCCAGCAGCTTGGCCCCCTCTGGGGCCAACGTCCTGACTTTC. Its translation: CASSLAPSGANVLTF.

The V gene is TRBV7-8, the J gene TRBJ1-4, with 7 bases matching TRBD1. Germline assignment: CDR1 SGHVS and CDR2 FQNEAQ. V lost 2 bases, J lost 6 bases, and 9 bases stayed unmatched. The CDR3 covers 16 residues. This CDR3 reads CASSLSQTGIDEKLFF. The DNA of the CDR3 is TGTGCCAGCAGCTTAAGCCAGACAGGGATAGATGAAAAACTGTTTTTT.

The table lists this clonotype with many counts. The chain uses TRBV2 and TRBJ1-4; no reliable D call. The J call may be in error: the DNA end matches TRBJ2-2 better. The CDR3 is 15 residues long. Germline V gene lookup returns CDR1 SNHLY and CDR2 FYNNEI. The CDR3 region is CASSASTVSTGELFF. In nucleotides, the CDR3 is TGTGCCAGCAGTGCCAGCACCGTGAGCACCGGGGAGCTGTTTTTT.

Comment on this clonotype: This likely reflects a read error, since a far larger clone is one base away. The chain recombines TRBV11-2 with TRBJ2-1; D is ambiguous. Per germline, CDR1 SGHAT and CDR2 FQNNGV. Trimming removed 4 bases at V and 10 bases at J, with 20 bases between. CDR3 length equals 15 residues. In nucleotides, the CDR3 is TGTGCCAGCAGCTCCTCCTGGGTCTCTCCCTACGAGCAGTTCTTC. It specifies CASSSSWVSPYEQFF.

This clonotype has just a few counts. A read error may be the cause here, since a much bigger clone is one base away. No conserved phenylalanine or tryptophan ends this CDR3, so it is likely a read error. The rearrangement links TRBV28 to TRBJ1-2; no reliable D call. This CDR3 comprises 15 residues. Germline-derived CDR1 and CDR2 are MDHEN and SYDVKM. With 8 bases removed from V and 0 bases from J, the gap between germline ends came to 16 bases. CDR3 in DNA: TGTGCCAGCCGTTCCCTTAATGGATCTAACTATGGCTACACCCTC. Translated, it gives CASRSLNGSNYGYTL.

The CDR3 nucleotides are TGTGCCAGCAGTGAAGTCGTTTCGCGTACAGATACGCAGTATTTT. As protein: CASSEVVSRTDTQYF. The chain recombines TRBV2 with TRBJ2-3; D is ambiguous. Germline CDR1 SNHLY, CDR2 FYNNEI. The CDR3 loop spans 15 amino acids. V lost 1 base, J lost 3 bases, and 11 bases lay in between.

This clonotype was detected ten times or more. The chain joins TRBV19 to TRBJ2-1; tentatively, D is TRBD2 (5 bases). CDR3 length: 14 residues. The germline V gene encodes CDR1 LNHDA and CDR2 SQIVND (reference sequence). Trimming cost V 3 bases and J 9 bases, with 15 bases left between them. CDR3 amino acids: CASSIVGASGEQFF. Written as DNA, the CDR3 is TGTGCCAGTAGTATCGTGGGCGCGAGCGGTGAGCAGTTCTTC.

The table lists this clonotype with many counts. This sequence joins TRBV2 and TRBJ2-7; TRBD2 matches 7 bases. This CDR3 contains 13 residues. Germline loops: CDR1 SNHLY, CDR2 FYNNEI. V lost 3 bases to trimming and J lost 5 bases; unmatched junction nucleotides: 4. The CDR3 DNA follows: TGTGCCAGCAGTGATCGGGGGGTAGACGAGCAGTACTTC. The encoded protein is CASSDRGVDEQYF.

This clonotype was counted many times. This chain uses TRBV14 with TRBJ1-3; TRBD1 is a possible D gene (5 bases). The CDR3 contains 15 residues. V was cut by 0 bases and J by 2 bases, with 8 bases left in between. Per germline, CDR1 SGHDN and CDR2 FVKESK. The chain's CDR3 is CASSQDRVAGNTIYF. CDR3 in DNA: TGTGCCAGCAGCCAAGACAGGGTGGCTGGAAACACCATATATTTT. Full variable domain (missing parts from reference TRBV14 and TRBJ1-3): EAGVTQFPSHSVIEKGQTVTLRCDPISGHDNLYWYRRVMGKEIKFLLHFVKESKQDESGMPNNRFLAERTGGTYSTLKVQPAELEDSGVYFCASSQDRVAGNTIYFGEGSWLTVV.

This clonotype was observed at least ten times. V gene TRBV9 combines with J gene TRBJ2-7; D is unclear. The CDR3 is 14 amino acids. Trimming stripped 0 bases from V and 6 bases from J, with 13 bases between. Germline CDR1 reads SGDLS; CDR2 reads YYNGEE. This CDR3 reads CASSVGPESSEQYF. The DNA of the CDR3 is TGTGCCAGCAGCGTAGGCCCAGAATCATCCGAGCAGTACTTC.

This clonotype was seen repeatedly, ten times or more. In DNA form, the CDR3 reads TGTGCCAGCAGCACGCCGACAGGCGGCGGCTACACCTTC. Protein product: CASSTPTGGGYTF. V is TRBV7-9 and J is TRBJ1-2; D perhaps matches TRBD1 (6 bases). The CDR3 consists of 13 residues. V lost 5 bases to trimming and J lost 8 bases, with 15 bases between them. CDR1 SEHNR and CDR2 FQNEAQ come from the germline V gene (reference sequence).